This TCR beta chain was recorded in a study of radiotherapy plus CTLA-4 blockade in lung cancer. Study-wide background: Across the patients, objective responses occurred in about 19%, and disease control in approximately 30%.

Notes on this clone: Its specificity is unknown.

Only in-frame clones appear in the TCRdb table, and some are missing; sequencing was by immunoSEQ multiplex PCR. The table includes approximately 40,000 clones, 55% to 75% detected once. Whole-study results and caveats: In blood, TCR clones derived from the tumor expanded after radiotherapy plus ipilimumab. How blood T cell clones changed early, along with interferon-beta, reportedly forecast response best.

Alongside CTLA-4 blockade with ipilimumab, patients with chemo-refractory metastatic non-small-cell lung cancer received focal radiation. V shed 7 bases and J 4 bases; nucleotides not matched to a gene: 7. The germline V gene has CDR1 SEHNR and CDR2 FQNEAQ (reference sequence). The CDR3 runs to 14 residues. This TCR was recovered from a human donor with non-small cell lung cancer who had stable disease on radiotherapy plus ipilimumab. The gene calls are TRBV7-9 and TRBJ2-5; 9 nucleotides align to TRBD1. The material sequenced was peripheral blood, taken from a patient treated with radiotherapy plus ipilimumab. Here the CDR3 reads CASTPLGQGETQYF. CDR3 nucleotide sequence: TGTGCCAGCACCCCTTTGGGACAGGGAGAGACCCAGTACTTC. Supplemented by reference TRBV7-9 and TRBJ2-5, the full variable domain reads DTGVSQNPRHKITKRGQNVTFRCDPISEHNRLYWYRQTLGQGPEFLTYFQNEAQLEKSRLLSDRFSAERPKGSFSTLEIQRTEQGDSAMYLCASTPLGQGETQYFGPGTRLLVL.